This entry features one T cell receptor (beta chain) sequence. Its antigen remains unidentified. V gave up 5 bases and J gave up 7 bases, with 15 bases separating them. The CDR3 extends over 15 amino acids. The germline gives CDR1 SNHLY, CDR2 FYNNEI. Sequencing targeted expressed TCRB transcripts, as all isolated RNA had been reverse transcribed. Clones were read by immunoSEQ multiplex PCR, and TCRdb kept only the in-frame ones, dropping some. This table has over 600,000 clones, roughly an eighth appearing once. These data are taken from a study of beta chain features in type 1 diabetes. Whole-study findings and limits: Patients with Type 1 diabetes showed moderately but significantly shorter TCRB CDR3s in all four CD4+ subsets.

Material: naive CD4+ T cells from blood. The origin of this receptor is a man between 25 and 39 years old with type 1 diabetes. The rearrangement uses TRBV2 and TRBJ1-6; TRBD1 might be the D (5 bases). The CDR3 is CASSTNGGENSPLHF. CDR3 in DNA: TGTGCCAGCAGTACAAATGGGGGGGAGAATTCACCCCTCCACTTT.